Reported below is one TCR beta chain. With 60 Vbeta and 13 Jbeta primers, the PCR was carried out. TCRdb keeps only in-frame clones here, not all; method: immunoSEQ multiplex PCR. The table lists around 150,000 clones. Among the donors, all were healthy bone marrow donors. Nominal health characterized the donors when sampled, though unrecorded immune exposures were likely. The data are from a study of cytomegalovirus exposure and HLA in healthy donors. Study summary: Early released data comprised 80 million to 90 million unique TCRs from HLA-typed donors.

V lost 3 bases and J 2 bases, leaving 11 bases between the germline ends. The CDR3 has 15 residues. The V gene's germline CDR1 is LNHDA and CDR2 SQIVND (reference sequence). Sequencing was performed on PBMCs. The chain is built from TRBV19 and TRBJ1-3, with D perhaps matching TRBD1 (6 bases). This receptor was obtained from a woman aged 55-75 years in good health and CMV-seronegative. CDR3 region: CASSIPGGTGNTIYF. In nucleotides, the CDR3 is TGTGCCAGTAGTATTCCTGGGGGCACTGGAAACACCATATATTTT.